The TCR beta chain described here comes from a study of T-cell memory formation after mild COVID-19. This clonotype has only a few counts. TCRdb passed the 5' RACE reads through MiXCR, listing each CDR3 protein once. The repertoire holds 100,000 to 150,000 distinct CDR3 sequences, with approximately 17% as singletons. CDR1 is LNHNV, CDR2 YYDKDF, per germline (reference sequence). The CDR3 extends over 13 amino acids. Germline trimming cut 6 bases from V and 3 bases from J; bases unmatched to any gene: 0. This chain uses TRBV15 with TRBJ2-5, with 11 bases aligning to TRBD2. The source material was PBMCs or a T cell subset sorted from them (not recorded which). The receptor was isolated from a young man who had mild COVID-19 (a few samples of this study predate the infection). Cell type and time point are not known. The CDR3 bases are TGTGCCACCAGACTAGCGGGGGAAGAGACCCAGTACTTC. Residues: CATRLAGEETQYF.